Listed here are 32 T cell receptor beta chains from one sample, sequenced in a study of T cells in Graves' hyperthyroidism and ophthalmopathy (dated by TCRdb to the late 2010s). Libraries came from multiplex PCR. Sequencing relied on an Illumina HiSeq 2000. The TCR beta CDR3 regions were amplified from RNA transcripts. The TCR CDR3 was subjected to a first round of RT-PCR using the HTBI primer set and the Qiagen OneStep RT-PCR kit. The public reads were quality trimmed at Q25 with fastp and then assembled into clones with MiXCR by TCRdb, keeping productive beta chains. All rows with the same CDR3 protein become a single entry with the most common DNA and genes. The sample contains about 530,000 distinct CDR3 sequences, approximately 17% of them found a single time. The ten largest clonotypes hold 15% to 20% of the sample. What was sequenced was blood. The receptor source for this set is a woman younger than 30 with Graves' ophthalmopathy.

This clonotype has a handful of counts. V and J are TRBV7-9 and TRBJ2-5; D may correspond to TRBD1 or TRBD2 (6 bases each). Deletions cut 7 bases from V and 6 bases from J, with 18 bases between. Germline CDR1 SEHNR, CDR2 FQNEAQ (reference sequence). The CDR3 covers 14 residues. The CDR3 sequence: CASNPFGGGQTQYF. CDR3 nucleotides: TGTGCCAGCAACCCCTTCGGAGGGGGACAGACCCAGTACTTC.

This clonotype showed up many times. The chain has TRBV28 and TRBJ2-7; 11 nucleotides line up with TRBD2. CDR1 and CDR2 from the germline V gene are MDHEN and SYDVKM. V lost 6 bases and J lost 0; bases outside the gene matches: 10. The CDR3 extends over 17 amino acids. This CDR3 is CASSSTSGAPSSYEQYF. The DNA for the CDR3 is TGTGCCAGCAGCTCGACTAGCGGGGCTCCGAGCTCCTACGAGCAGTACTTC.

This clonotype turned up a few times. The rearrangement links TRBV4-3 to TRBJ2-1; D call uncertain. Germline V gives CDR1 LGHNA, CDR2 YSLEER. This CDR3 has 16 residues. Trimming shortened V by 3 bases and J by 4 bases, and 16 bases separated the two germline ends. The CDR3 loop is CASSQVRRLSYNEQFF. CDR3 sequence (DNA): TGCGCCAGCAGCCAGGTCCGGCGGCTATCATACAATGAGCAGTTCTTC.

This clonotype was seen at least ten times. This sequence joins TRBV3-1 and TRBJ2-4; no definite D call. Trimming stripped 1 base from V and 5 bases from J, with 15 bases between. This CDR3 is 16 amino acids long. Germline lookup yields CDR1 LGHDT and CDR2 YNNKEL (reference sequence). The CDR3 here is CASSQGLMGIENIQYF. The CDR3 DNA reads TGTGCCAGCAGCCAAGGGCTGATGGGGATTGAAAACATTCAGTACTTC.

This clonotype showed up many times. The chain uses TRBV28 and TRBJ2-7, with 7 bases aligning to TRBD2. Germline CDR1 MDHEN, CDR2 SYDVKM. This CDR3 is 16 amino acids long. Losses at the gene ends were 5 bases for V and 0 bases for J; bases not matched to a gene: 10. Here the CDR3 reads CASSPLGLESSYEQYF. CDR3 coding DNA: TGTGCCAGCAGTCCCCTCGGACTAGAGAGCTCCTACGAGCAGTACTTC. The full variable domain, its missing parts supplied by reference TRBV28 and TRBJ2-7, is DVKVTQSSRYLVKRTGEKVFLECVQDMDHENMFWYRQDPGLGLRLIYFSYDVKMKEKGDIPEGYSVSREKKERFSLILESASTNQTSMYLCASSPLGLESSYEQYFGPGTRLTVT.

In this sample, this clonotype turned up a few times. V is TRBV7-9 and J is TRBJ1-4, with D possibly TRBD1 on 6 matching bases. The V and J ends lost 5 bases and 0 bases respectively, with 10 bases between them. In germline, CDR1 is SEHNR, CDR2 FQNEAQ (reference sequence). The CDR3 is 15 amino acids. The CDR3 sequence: CASSQRQATNEKLFF. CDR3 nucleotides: TGTGCCAGCAGCCAAAGACAGGCAACTAATGAAAAACTGTTTTTT.

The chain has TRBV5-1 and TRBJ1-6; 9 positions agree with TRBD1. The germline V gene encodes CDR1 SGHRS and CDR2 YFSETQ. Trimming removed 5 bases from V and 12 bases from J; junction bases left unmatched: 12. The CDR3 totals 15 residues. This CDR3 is CASRSDYGTGKPLHF. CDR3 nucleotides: TGCGCCAGCAGGTCTGACTACGGGACAGGGAAACCCCTCCACTTT.

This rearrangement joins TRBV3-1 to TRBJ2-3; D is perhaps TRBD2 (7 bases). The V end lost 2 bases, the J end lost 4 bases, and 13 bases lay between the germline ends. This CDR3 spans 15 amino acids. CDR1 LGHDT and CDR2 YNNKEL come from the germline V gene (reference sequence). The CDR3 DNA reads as TGTGCCAGCAGCCAAATTCGGGGGGCCGCAGATACGCAGTATTTT. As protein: CASSQIRGAADTQYF.

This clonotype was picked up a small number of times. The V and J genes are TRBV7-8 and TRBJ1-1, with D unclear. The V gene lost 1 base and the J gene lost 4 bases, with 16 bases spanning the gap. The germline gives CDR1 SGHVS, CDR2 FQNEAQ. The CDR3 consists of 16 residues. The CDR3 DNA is TGTGCCAGCAGCTTAGATTCTTCGGTCGGAATCACTGAAGCTTTCTTT. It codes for CASSLDSSVGITEAFF.

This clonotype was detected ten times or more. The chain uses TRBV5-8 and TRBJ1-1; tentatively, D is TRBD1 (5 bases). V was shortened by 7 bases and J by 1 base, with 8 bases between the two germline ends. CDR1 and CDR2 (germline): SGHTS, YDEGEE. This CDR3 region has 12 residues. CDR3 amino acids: CASGDPNTEAFF. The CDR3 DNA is TGTGCCAGCGGGGACCCGAACACTGAAGCTTTCTTT.

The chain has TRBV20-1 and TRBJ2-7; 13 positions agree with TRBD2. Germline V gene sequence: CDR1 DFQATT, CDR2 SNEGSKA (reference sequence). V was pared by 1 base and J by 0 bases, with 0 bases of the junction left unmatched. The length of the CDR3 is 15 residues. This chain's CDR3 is CSARGTSGSSYEQYF. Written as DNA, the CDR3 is TGCAGTGCTAGAGGGACTAGCGGGAGCTCCTACGAGCAGTACTTC.

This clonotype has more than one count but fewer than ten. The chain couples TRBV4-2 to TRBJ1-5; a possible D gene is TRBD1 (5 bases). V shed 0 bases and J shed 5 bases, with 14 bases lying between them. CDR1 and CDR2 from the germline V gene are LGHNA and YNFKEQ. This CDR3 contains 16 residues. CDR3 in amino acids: CASSQDNGGADQPQHF. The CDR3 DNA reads TGTGCCAGCAGCCAAGATAACGGTGGGGCGGATCAGCCCCAGCATTTT.

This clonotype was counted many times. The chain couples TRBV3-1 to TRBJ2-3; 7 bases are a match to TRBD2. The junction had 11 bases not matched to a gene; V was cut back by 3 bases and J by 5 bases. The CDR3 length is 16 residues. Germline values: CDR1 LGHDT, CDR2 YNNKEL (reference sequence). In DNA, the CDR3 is TGTGCCAGCAGCCAGACTTACGGGAGGCCTGGAGATACGCAGTATTTT. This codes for CASSQTYGRPGDTQYF.

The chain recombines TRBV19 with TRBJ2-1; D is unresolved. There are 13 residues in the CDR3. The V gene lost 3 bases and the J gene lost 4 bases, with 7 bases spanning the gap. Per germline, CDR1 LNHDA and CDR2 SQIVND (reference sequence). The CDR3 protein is CASSIEHYNEQFF. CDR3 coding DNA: TGTGCCAGTAGTATCGAGCATTACAATGAGCAGTTCTTC.

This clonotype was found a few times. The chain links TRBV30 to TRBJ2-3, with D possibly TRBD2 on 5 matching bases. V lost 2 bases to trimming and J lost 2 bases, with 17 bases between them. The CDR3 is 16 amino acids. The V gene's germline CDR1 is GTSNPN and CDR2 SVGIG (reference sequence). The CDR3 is CAWSSEGDSTTDTQYF. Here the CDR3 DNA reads TGTGCCTGGAGTTCAGAGGGAGATTCTACCACAGATACGCAGTATTTT.

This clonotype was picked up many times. The DNA for the CDR3 is TGTGCCTGGAGTGTAGGAAGGGATCAGCCCCAGCATTTT. Encoded protein: CAWSVGRDQPQHF. The chain is built from TRBV30 and TRBJ1-5; D is uncertain. Germline CDR1 reads GTSNPN; CDR2 reads SVGIG (reference sequence). Deletions cut 0 bases from V and 5 bases from J, with 8 bases between. This CDR3 comprises 13 residues.

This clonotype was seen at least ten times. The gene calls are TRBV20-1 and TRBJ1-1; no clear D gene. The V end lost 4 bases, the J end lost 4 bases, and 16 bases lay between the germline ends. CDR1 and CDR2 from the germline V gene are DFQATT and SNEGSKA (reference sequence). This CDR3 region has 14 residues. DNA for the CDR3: TGCAGTGCTATGATCCCCTCGGAAGGCACTGAAGCTTTCTTT. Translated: CSAMIPSEGTEAFF.

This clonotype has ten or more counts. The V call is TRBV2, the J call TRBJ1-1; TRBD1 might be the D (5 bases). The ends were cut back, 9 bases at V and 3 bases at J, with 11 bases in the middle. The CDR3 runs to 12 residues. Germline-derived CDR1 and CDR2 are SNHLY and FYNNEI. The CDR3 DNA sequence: TGTGCCAGGGGGGGGGGATACACTGAAGCTTTCTTT. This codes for CARGGGYTEAFF.

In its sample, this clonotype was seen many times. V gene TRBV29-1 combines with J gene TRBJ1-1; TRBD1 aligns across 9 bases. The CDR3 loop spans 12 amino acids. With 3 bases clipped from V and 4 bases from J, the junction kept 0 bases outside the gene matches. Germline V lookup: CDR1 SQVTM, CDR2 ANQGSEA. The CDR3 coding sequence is TGCAGCGTTGAGACAGGGGGCACTGAAGCTTTCTTT. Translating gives CSVETGGTEAFF.

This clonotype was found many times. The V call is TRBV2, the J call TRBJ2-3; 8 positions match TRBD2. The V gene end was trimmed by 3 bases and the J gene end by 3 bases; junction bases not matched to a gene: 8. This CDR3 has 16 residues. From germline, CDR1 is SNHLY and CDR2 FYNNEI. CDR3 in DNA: TGTGCCAGCAGTGATGAACTAGCGGACCTAACAGATACGCAGTATTTT. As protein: CASSDELADLTDTQYF.

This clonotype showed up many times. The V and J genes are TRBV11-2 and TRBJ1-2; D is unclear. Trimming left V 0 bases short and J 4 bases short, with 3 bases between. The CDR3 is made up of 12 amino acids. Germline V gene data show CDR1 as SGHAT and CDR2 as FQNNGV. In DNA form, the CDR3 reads TGTGCCAGCAGCTTAGAGACCTATGGCTACACCTTC. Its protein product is CASSLETYGYTF.

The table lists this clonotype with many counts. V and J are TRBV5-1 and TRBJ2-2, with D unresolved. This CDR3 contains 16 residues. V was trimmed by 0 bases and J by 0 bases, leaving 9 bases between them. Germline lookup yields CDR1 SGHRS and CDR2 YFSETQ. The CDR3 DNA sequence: TGCGCCAGCAGCTTGGACGGCACATCGAACACCGGGGAGCTGTTTTTT. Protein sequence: CASSLDGTSNTGELFF.

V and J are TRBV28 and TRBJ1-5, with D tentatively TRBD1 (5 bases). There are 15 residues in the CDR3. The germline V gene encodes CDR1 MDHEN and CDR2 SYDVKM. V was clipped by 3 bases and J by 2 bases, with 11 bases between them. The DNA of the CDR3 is TGTGCCAGCAGTTTGGGCAGGGTCGGCAATCAGCCCCAGCATTTT. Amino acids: CASSLGRVGNQPQHF. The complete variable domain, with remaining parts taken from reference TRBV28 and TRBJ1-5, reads DVKVTQSSRYLVKRTGEKVFLECVQDMDHENMFWYRQDPGLGLRLIYFSYDVKMKEKGDIPEGYSVSREKKERFSLILESASTNQTSMYLCASSLGRVGNQPQHFGDGTRLSIL.

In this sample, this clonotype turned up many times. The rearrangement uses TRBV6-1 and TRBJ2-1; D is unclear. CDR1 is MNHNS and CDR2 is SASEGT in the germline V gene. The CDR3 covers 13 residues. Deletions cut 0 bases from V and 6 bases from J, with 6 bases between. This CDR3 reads CASSEAHFNEQFF. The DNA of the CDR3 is TGTGCCAGCAGTGAAGCCCACTTCAATGAGCAGTTCTTC.

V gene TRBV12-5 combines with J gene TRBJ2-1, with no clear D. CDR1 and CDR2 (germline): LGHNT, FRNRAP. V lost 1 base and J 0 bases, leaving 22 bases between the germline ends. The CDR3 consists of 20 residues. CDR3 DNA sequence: TGTGCTAGTGGTTTGGATGGTTTTCGGTCAGACGAAAGCTCCTACAATGAGCAGTTCTTC. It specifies CASGLDGFRSDESSYNEQFF.

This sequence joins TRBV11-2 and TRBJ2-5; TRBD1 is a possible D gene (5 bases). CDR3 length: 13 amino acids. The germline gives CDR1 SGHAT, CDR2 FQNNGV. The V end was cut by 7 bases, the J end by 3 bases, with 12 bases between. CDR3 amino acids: CASNRQPKETQYF. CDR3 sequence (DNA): TGTGCCAGCAATCGACAGCCTAAAGAGACCCAGTACTTC.

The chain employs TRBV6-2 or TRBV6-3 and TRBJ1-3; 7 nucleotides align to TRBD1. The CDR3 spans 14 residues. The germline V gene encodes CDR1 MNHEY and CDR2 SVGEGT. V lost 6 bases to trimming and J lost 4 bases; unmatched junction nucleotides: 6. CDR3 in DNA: TGTGCCAGCAGGGAACAGGGGAAAGGAAACACCATATATTTT. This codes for CASREQGKGNTIYF.

The CDR3 reads CSVTQRRAGNEKLFF. Written as DNA, the CDR3 is TGCAGTGTCACCCAGCGGAGGGCTGGTAATGAAAAACTGTTTTTT. The chain recombines TRBV20-1 with TRBJ1-4, with D uncertain. V lost 7 bases and J lost 4, with 19 bases in between. CDR1 and CDR2 (germline): DFQATT, SNEGSKA (reference sequence). CDR3 length: 15 amino acids.

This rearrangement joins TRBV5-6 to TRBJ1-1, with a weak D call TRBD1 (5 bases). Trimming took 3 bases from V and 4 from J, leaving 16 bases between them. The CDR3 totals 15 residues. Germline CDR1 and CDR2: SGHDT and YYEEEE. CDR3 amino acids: CASSSRGGGSTEAFF. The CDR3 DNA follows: TGTGCCAGCAGCTCCCGGGGGGGGGGTAGCACTGAAGCTTTCTTT.

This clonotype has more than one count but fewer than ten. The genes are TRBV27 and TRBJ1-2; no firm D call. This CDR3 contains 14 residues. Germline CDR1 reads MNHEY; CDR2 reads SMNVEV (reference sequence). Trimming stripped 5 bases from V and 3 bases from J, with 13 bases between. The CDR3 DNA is TGTGCCAGCAGTCCGTGGACGGAAGACTATGGCTACACCTTC. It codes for CASSPWTEDYGYTF.

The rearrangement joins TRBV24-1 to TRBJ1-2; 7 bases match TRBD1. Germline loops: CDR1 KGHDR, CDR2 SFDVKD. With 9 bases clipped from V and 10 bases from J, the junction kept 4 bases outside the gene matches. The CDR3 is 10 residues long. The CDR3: CATGTGVYTF. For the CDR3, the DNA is TGTGCCACCGGAACAGGGGTCTACACCTTC.

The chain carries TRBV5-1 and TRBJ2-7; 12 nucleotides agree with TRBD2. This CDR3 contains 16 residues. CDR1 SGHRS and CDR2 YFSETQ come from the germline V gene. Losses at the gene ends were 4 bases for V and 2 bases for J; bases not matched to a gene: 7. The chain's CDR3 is CASSPDTSGGPYEQYF. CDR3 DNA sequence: TGCGCCAGCAGCCCAGACACTAGCGGGGGGCCCTACGAGCAGTACTTC.